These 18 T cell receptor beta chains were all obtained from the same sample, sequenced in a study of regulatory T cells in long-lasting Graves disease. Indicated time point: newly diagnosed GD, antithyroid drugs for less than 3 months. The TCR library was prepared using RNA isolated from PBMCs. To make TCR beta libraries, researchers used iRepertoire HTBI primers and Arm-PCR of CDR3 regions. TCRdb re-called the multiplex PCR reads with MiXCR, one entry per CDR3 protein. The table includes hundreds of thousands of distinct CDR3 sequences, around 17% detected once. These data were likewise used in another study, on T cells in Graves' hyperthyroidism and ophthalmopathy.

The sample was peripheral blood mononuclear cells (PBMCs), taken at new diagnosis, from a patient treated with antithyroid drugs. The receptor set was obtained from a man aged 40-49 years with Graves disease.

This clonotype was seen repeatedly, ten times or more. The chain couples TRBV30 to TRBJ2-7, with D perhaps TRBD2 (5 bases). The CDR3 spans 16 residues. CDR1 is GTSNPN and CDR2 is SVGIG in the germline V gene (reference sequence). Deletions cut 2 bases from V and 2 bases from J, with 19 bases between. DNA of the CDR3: TGTGCCTGGAGTCGCGATAAAACCGGGGTCACCTACGAGCAGTACTTC. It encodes CAWSRDKTGVTYEQYF. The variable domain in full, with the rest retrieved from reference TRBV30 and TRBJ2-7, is SQTIHQWPATLVQPVGSPLSLECTVEGTSNPNLYWYRQAAGRGLQLLFYSVGIGQISSEVPQNLSASRPQDRQFILSSKKLLLSDSGFYLCAWSRDKTGVTYEQYFGPGTRLTVT.

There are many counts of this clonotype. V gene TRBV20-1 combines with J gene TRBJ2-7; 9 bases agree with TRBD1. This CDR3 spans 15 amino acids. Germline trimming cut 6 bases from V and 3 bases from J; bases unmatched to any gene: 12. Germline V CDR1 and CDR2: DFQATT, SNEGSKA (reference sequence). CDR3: CSAPRVGTGNYEQYF. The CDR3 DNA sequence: TGCAGTGCCCCCCGCGTCGGGACAGGGAACTACGAGCAGTACTTC.

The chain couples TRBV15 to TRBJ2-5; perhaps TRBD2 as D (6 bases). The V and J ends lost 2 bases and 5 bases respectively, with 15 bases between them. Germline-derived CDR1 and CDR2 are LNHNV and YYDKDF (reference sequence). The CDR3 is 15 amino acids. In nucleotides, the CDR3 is TGTGCCACCAGCAGAACTCGGGGGTTCCGGGAGACCCAGTACTTC. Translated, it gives CATSRTRGFRETQYF.

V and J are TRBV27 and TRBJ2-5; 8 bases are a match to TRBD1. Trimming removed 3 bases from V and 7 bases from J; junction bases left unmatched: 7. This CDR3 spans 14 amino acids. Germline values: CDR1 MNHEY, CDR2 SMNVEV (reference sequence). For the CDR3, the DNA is TGTGCCAGCAGTTTGACAGGGGCGGGTCGGACCCAGTACTTC. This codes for CASSLTGAGRTQYF.

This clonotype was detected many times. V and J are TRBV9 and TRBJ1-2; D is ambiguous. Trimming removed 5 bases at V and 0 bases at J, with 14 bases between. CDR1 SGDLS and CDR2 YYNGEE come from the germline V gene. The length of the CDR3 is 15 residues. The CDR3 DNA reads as TGTGCCAGCAGTCCCTCCACTGATCCTAACTATGGCTACACCTTC. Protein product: CASSPSTDPNYGYTF.

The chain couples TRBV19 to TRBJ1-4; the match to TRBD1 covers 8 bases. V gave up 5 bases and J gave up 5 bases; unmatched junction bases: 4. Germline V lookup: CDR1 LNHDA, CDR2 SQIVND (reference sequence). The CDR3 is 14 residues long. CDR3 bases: TGTGCCAGTAGTCCCAGGGGGCTAAATGAAAAACTGTTTTTT. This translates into CASSPRGLNEKLFF.

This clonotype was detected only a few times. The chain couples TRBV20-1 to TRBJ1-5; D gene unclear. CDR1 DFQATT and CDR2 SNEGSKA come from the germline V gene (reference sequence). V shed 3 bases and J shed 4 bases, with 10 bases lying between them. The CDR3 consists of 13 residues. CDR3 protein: CSARGQTNQPQHF. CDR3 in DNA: TGCAGTGCTAGGGGTCAGACTAATCAGCCCCAGCATTTT.

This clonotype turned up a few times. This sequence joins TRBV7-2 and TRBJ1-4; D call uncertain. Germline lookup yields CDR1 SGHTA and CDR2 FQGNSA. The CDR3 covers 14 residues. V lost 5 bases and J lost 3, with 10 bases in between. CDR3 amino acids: CASSLRVANEKLFF. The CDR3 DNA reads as TGTGCCAGCAGCCTACGGGTTGCTAATGAAAAACTGTTTTTT. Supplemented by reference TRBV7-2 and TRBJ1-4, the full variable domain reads GAGVSQSPSNKVTEKGKDVELRCDPISGHTALYWYRQSLGQGLEFLIYFQGNSAPDKSGLPSDRFSAERTGGSVSTLTIQRTQQEDSAVYLCASSLRVANEKLFFGSGTQLSVL.

CDR3 protein: CASSTGTSGGYLAKNIQYF. The CDR3 DNA sequence: TGTGCCAGCAGCACCGGGACTAGCGGGGGTTATCTAGCCAAAAACATTCAGTACTTC. V usage is TRBV14 and J usage is TRBJ2-4, with 14 bases identical to TRBD2. Germline CDR1 SGHDN, CDR2 FVKESK. V shed 5 bases, J shed 0 bases, and the junction held 9 bases outside the gene matches. The CDR3 length is 19 residues.

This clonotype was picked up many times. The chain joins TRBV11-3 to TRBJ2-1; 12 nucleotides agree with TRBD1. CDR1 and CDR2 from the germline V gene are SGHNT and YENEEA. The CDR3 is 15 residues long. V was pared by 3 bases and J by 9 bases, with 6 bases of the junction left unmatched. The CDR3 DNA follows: TGTGCCAGCAGCTTTGGGACAGGGGGCGAGGGTGAGCAGTTCTTC. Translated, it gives CASSFGTGGEGEQFF.

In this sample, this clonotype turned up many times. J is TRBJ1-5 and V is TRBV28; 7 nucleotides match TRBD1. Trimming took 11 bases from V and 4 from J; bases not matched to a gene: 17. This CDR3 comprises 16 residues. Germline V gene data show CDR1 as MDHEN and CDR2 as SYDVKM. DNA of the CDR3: TGTGCCGTCCAATCGGGGCAGGGGGTTCGAAATCAGCCCCAGCATTTT. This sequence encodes CAVQSGQGVRNQPQHF.

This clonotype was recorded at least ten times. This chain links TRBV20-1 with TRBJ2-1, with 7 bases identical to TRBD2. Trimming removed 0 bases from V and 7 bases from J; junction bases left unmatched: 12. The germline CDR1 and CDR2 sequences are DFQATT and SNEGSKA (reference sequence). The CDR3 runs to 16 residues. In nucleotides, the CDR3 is TGCAGTGCTAGAGATCCTAGCGCGGGGGTGGGAAATGAGCAGTTCTTC. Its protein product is CSARDPSAGVGNEQFF.

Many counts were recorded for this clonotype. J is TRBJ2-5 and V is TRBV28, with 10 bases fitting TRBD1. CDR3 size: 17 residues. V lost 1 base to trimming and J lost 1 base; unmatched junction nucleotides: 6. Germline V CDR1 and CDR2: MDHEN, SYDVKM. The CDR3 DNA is TGTGCCAGCAGTTTATCTCGGCGGACAGGGGGCCAAGAGACCCAGTACTTC. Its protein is CASSLSRRTGGQETQYF.

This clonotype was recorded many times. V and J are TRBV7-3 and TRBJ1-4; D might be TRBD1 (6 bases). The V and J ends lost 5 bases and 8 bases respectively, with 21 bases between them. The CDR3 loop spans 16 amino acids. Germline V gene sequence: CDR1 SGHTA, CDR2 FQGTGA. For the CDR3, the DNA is TGTGCCAGCAGCCTTCCCGGGGGGGGCGTGGAGGAAAAACTGTTTTTT. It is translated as CASSLPGGGVEEKLFF.

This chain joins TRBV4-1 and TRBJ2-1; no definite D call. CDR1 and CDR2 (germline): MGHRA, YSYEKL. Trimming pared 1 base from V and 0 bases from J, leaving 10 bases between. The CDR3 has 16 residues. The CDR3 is CASSQGLYSSYNEQFF. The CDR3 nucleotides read TGCGCCAGCAGCCAAGGGCTCTACAGCTCCTACAATGAGCAGTTCTTC.

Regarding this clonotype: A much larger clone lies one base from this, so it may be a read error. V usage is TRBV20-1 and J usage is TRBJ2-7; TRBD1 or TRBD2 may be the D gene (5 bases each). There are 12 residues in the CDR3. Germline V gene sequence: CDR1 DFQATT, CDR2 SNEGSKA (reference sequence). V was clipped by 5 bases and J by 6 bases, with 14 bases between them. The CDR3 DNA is TGCAGTGCTGCCCGGGACCAATGCGAGCAGTACTTC. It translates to CSAARDQCEQYF.

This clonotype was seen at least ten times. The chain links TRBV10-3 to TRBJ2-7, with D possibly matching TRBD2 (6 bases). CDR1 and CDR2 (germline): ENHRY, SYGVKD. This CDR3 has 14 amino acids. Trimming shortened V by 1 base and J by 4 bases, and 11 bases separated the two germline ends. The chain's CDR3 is CAISEFSGGYEQYF. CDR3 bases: TGTGCCATCAGTGAGTTCTCAGGAGGGTACGAGCAGTACTTC.

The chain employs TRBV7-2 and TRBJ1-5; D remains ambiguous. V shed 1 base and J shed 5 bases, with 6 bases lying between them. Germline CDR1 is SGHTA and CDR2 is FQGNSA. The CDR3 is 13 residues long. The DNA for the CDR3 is TGTGCCAGCAGCTTAGAGGAGCATCAGCCCCAGCATTTT. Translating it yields CASSLEEHQPQHF.